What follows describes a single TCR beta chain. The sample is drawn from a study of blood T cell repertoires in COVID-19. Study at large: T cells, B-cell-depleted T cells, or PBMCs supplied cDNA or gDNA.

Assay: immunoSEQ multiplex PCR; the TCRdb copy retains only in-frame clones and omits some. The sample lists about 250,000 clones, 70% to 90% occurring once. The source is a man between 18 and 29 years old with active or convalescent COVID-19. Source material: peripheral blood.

The CDR3 nucleotides are TGCGCCAGCAGCCAAGGACAGGGTGAATACAATGAGCAGTTCTTC. This codes for CASSQGQGEYNEQFF. The chain couples TRBV4-3 to TRBJ2-1; 7 bases match TRBD1. The CDR3 extends over 15 amino acids. V lost 1 base, J lost 4 bases, and 4 bases stayed unmatched. Germline V gives CDR1 LGHNA, CDR2 YSLEER.